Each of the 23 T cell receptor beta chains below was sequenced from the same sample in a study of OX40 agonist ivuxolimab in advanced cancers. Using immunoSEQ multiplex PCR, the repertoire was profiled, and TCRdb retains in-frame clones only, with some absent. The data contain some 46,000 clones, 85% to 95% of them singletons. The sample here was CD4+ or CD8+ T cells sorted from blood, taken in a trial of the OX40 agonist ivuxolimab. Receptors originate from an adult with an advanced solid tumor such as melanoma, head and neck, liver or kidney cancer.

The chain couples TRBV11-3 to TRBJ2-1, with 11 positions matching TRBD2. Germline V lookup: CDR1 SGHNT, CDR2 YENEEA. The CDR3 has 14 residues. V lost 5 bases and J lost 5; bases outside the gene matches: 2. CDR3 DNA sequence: TGTGCCAGCAGCCCACTAGCGGGGGACAATGAGCAGTTCTTC. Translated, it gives CASSPLAGDNEQFF.

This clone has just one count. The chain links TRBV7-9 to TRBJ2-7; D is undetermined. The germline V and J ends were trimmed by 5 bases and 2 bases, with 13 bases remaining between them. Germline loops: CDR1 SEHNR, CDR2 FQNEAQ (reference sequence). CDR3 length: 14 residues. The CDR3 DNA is TGTGCCAGCAGCCCCGTGGGCCACGCCTACGAGCAGTACTTC. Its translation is CASSPVGHAYEQYF.

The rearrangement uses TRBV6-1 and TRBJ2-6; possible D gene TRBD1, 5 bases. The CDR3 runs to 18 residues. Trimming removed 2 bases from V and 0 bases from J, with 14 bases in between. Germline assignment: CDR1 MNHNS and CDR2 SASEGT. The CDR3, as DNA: TGTGCCAGCAGTGAACGGCAGGGAACCTTCTCTGGGGCCAACGTCCTGACTTTC. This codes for CASSERQGTFSGANVLTF.

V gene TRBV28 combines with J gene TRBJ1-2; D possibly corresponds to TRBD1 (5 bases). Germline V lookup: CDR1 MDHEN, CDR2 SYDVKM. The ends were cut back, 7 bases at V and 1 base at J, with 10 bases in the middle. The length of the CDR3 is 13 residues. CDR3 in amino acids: CASNSRDNYGYTF. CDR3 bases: TGTGCCAGCAATTCCAGGGATAACTATGGCTACACCTTC.

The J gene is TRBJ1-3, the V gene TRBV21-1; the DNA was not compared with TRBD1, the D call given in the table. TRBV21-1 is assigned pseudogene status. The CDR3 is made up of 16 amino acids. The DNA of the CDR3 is TGTGCCAGCAGCAAAGAAACAACAAGTACTGGAAACACCATATATTTT. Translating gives CASSKETTSTGNTIYF.

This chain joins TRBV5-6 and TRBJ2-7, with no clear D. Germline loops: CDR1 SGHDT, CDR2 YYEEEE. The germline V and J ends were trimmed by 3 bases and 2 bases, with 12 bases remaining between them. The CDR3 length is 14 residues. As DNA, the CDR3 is TGTGCCAGCAGCTCGGAACTCGAGCCCTACGAGCAGTACTTC. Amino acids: CASSSELEPYEQYF.

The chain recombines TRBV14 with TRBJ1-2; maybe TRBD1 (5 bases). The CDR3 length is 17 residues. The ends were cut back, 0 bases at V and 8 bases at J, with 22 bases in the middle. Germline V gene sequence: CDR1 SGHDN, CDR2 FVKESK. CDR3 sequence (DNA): TGTGCCAGCAGCCAAGATCGGGGCAGCCTTTGGGTTCAAGGCTACACCTTC. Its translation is CASSQDRGSLWVQGYTF.

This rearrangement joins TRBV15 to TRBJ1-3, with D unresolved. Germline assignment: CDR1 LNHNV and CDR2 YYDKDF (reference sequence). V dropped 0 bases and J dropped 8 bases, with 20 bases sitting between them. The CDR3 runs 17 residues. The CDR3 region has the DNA TGTGCCACCAGCAGAGAACTTCCGACGGCCGTGAGGGACACCATATATTTT. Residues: CATSRELPTAVRDTIYF.

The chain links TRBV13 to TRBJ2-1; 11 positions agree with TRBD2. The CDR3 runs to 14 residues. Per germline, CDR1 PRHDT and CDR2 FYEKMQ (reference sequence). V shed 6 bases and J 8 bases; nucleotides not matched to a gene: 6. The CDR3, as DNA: TGTGCCAGCAGGACTAGCGGGAAAATAGATGAGCAGTTCTTC. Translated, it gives CASRTSGKIDEQFF.

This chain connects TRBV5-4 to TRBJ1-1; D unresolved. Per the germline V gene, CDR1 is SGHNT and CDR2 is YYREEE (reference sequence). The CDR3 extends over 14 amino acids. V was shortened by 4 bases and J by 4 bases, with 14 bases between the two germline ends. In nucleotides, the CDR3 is TGTGCCAGCAGCCGTCCTTCCCTGAGCACTGAAGCTTTCTTT. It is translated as CASSRPSLSTEAFF.

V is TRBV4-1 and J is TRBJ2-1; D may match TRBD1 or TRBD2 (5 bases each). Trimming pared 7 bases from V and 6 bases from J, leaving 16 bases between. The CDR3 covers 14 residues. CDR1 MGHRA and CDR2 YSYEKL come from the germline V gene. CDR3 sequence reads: CASNPGTAPNEQFF. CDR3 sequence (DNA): TGCGCCAGCAACCCGGGGACGGCCCCCAATGAGCAGTTCTTC.

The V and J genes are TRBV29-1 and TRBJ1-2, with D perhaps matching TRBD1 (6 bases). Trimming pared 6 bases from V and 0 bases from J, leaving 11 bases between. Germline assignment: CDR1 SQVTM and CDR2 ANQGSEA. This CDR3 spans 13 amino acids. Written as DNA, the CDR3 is TGCAGCGTCCACAGGGTTTCTAACTATGGCTACACCTTC. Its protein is CSVHRVSNYGYTF.

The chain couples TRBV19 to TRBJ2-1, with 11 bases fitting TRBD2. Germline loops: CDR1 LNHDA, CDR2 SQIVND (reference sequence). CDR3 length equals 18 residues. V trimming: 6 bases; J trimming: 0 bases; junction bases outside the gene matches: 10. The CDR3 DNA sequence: TGTGCCAGTAGCGAAACTAGCGGGGGTCCCTACTCCTACAATGAGCAGTTCTTC. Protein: CASSETSGGPYSYNEQFF.

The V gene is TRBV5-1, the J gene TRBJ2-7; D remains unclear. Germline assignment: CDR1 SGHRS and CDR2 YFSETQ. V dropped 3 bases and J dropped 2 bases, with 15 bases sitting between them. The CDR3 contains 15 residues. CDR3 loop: CASSSTASSTYEQYF. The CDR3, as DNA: TGCGCCAGCAGCTCCACAGCCTCCTCCACCTACGAGCAGTACTTC.

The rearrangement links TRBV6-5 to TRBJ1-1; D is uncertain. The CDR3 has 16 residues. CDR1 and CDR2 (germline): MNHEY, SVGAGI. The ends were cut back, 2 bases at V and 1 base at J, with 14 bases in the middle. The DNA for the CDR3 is TGTGCCAGCAGTTACATCGAGAGTCCCAGGAACACTGAAGCTTTCTTT. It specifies CASSYIESPRNTEAFF.

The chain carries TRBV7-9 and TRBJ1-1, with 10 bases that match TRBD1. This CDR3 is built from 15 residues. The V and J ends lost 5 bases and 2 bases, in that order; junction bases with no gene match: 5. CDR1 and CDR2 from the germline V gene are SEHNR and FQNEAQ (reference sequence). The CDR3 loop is CASSPRDRGNTEAFF. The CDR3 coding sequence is TGTGCCAGCAGCCCAAGGGACAGGGGTAACACTGAAGCTTTCTTT.

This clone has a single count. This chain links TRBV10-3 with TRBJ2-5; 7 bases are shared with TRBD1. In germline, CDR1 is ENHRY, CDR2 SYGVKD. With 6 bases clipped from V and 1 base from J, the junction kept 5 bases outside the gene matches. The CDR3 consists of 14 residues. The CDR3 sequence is CAIRSGQTQETQYF. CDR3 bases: TGTGCCATCAGATCGGGACAGACCCAAGAGACCCAGTACTTC.

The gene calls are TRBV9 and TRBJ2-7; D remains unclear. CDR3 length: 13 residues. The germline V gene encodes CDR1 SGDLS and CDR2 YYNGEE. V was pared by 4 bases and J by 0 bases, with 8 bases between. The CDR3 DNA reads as TGTGCCAGCAGCCCTTGGGGCTCCTACGAGCAGTACTTC. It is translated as CASSPWGSYEQYF.

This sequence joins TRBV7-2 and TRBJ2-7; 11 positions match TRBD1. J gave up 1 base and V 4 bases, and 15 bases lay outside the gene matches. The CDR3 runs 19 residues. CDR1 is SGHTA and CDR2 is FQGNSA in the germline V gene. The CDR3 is CASSSGQGAWAGHSYEQYF. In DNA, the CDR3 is TGTGCCAGCAGCTCTGGACAGGGGGCTTGGGCTGGTCATTCCTACGAGCAGTACTTC.

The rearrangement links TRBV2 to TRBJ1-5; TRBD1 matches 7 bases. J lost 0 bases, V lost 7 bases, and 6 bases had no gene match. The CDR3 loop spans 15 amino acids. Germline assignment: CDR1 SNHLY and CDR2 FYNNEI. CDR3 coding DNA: TGTGCCAGCACCCCCGGGACAGCTAGCAATCAGCCCCAGCATTTT. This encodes CASTPGTASNQPQHF.

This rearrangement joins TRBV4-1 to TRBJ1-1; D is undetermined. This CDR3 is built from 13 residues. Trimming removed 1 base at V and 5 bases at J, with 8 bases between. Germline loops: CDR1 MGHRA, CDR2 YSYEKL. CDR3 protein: CASSQGPGTEAFF. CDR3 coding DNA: TGCGCCAGCAGCCAAGGCCCCGGAACTGAAGCTTTCTTT.

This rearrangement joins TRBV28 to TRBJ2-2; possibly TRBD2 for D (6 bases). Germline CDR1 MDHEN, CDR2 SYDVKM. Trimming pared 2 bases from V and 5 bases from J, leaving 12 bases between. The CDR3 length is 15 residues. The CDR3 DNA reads TGTGCCAGCAGTTTACGAGCTGGAGGGACCGGGGAGCTGTTTTTT. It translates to CASSLRAGGTGELFF.

This CDR3 is CASSPRTETYEQYF. CDR3 bases: TGTGCCAGCTCACCACGGACAGAGACCTACGAGCAGTACTTC. The gene calls are TRBV18 and TRBJ2-7; D might be TRBD1 (6 bases). Germline CDR1 KGHSH, CDR2 LQKENI. The V end was cut by 1 base, the J end by 2 bases, with 9 bases between. This CDR3 spans 14 amino acids. Full variable domain (outside the CDR3, taken from reference TRBV18 and TRBJ2-7): NAGVMQNPRHLVRRRGQEARLRCSPMKGHSHVYWYRQLPEEGLKFMVYLQKENIIDESGMPKERFSAEFPKEGPSILRIQQVVRGDSAAYFCASSPRTETYEQYFGPGTRLTVT.